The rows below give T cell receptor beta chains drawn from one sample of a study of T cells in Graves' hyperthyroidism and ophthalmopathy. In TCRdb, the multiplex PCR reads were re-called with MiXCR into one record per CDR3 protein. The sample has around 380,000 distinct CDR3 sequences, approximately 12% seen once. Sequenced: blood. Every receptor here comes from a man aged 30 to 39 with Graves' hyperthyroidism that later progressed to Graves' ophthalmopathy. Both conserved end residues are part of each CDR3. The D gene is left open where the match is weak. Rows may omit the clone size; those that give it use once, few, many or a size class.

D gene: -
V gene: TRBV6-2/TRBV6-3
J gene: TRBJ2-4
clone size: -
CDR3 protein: CASSYSQGPDNKVKNIQYF
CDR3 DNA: TGTGCCAGCAGTTACTCGCAGGGTCCCGACAATAAGGTCAAAAACATTCAGTACTTC

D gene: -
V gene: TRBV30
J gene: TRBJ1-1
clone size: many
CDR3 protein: CAWSVHTEAFF
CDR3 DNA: TGTGCCTGGAGTGTACACACTGAAGCTTTCTTT

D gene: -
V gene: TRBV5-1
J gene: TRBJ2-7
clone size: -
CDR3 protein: CASSIPQGSSYEQYF
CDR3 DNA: TGCGCCAGCAGCATCCCCCAGGGGAGCTCCTACGAGCAGTACTTC

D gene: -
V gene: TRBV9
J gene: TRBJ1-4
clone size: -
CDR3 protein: CASSNRGDATNEKLFF
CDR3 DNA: TGTGCCAGCAGCAACCGAGGAGATGCAACTAATGAAAAACTGTTTTTT

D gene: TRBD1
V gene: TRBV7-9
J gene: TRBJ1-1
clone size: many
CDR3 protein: CASSPTGGGRGRNEAFF
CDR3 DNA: TGTGCCAGCAGTCCCACCGGGGGCGGCAGGGGGCGAAATGAAGCTTTCTTT

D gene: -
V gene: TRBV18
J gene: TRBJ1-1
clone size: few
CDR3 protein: CASSPQRGRKNTEAFF
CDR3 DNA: TGTGCCAGCTCACCACAGCGGGGACGGAAGAACACTGAAGCTTTCTTT

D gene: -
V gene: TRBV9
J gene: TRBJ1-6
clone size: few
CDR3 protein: CASSVDSGAPLHF
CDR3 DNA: TGTGCCAGCAGCGTAGACTCTGGAGCACCCCTCCACTTT

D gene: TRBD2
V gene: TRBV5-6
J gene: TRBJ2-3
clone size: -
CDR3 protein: CASSSLAGGFTDTQYF
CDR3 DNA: TGTGCCAGCAGCTCCCTAGCGGGGGGGTTCACAGATACGCAGTATTTT

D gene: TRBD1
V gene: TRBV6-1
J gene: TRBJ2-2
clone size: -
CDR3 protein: CASGGPLQGAYTGELFF
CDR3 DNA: TGTGCCAGCGGGGGGCCTTTACAGGGGGCGTACACCGGGGAGCTGTTTTTT

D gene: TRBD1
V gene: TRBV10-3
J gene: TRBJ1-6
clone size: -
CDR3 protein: CAISEHGTGASPLHF
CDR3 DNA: TGTGCCATCAGTGAGCACGGGACAGGGGCTTCACCCCTCCACTTT

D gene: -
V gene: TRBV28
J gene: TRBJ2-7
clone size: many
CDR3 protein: CASSLRHRPGEQYF
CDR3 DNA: TGTGCCAGCAGTTTAAGGCACCGGCCGGGGGAGCAGTACTTC

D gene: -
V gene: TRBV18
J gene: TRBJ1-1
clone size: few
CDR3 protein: CASSPPQSPNTEAFF
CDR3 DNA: TGTGCCAGCTCACCCCCACAGAGCCCGAACACTGAAGCTTTCTTT

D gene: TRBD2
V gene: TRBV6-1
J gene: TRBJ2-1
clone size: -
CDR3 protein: CASTTGLAGDDEQFF
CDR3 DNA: TGTGCCAGCACTACGGGACTAGCGGGGGATGATGAGCAGTTCTTC

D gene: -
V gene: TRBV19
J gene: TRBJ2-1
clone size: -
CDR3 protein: CASSIGYATWNEQFF
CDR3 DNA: TGTGCCAGTAGTATAGGATACGCCACTTGGAATGAGCAGTTCTTC

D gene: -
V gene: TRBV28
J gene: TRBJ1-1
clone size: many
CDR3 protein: CASIDAGAGRDTEAFF
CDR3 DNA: TGTGCCAGCATCGATGCAGGGGCCGGGAGGGACACTGAAGCTTTCTTT

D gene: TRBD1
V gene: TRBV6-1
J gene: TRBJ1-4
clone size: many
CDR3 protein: CASSRDRLREKLFF
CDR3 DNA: TGTGCCAGCAGTCGGGACAGGCTTCGGGAAAAACTGTTTTTT

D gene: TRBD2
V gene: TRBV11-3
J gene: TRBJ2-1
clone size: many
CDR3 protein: CASSLVQRGYNEQFF
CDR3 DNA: TGTGCCAGCAGCTTAGTCCAGCGGGGGTACAATGAGCAGTTCTTC

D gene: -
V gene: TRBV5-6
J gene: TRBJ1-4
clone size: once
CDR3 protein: CASSLFNRDEKLFF
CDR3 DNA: TGTGCCAGCAGCTTGTTCAACAGGGATGAAAAACTGTTTTTT

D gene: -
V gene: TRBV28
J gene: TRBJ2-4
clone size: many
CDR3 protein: CASNQGRENIQYF
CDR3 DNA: TGTGCCAGCAACCAGGGGAGGGAAAACATTCAGTACTTC

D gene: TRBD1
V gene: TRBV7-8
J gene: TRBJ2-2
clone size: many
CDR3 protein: CASRGTGAYTGELFF
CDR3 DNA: TGTGCCAGCAGGGGTACAGGGGCGTACACCGGGGAGCTGTTTTTT

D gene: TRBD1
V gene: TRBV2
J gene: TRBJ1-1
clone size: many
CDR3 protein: CASKTGGGGTEAFF
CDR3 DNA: TGTGCCAGCAAAACAGGGGGGGGAGGCACTGAAGCTTTCTTT

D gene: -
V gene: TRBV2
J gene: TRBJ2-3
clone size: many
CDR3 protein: CASKDRTSTDTQYF
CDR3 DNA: TGTGCCAGCAAGGACAGAACTAGCACAGATACGCAGTATTTT

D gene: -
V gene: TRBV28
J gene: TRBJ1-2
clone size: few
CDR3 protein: CASREGGAVTF
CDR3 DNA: TGTGCCAGCAGAGAAGGCGGTGCGGTCACCTTC

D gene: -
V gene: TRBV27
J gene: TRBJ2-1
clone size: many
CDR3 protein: CASSLWLDSYNEQFF
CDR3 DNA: TGTGCCAGCAGTTTATGGTTAGACTCCTACAATGAGCAGTTCTTC

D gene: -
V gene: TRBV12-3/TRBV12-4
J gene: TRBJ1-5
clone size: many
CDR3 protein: CASTLGQGNQPQHF
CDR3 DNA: TGTGCCAGCACCCTTGGGCAGGGCAATCAGCCCCAGCATTTT

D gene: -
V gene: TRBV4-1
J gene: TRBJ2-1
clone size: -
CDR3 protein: CASSQEHYGAPNEQFF
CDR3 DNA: TGCGCCAGCAGCCAAGAACATTACGGGGCACCCAATGAGCAGTTCTTC

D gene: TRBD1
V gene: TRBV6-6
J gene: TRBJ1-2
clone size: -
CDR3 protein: CASSYSGQGSYTF
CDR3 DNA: TGTGCCAGCAGTTACTCAGGACAGGGGAGCTACACCTTC

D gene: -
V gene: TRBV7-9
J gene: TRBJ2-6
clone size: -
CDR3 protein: CASSFQGLLFSGANVLTF
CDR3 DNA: TGTGCCAGCAGCTTCCAAGGACTGCTTTTCTCTGGGGCCAACGTCCTGACTTTC

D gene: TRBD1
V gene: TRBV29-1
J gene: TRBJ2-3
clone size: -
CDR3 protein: CSVGQGAQTDTQYF
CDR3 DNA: TGCAGCGTTGGGCAGGGGGCGCAAACAGATACGCAGTATTTT

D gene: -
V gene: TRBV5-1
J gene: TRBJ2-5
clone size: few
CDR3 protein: CASSLLGPGGLVQETQYF
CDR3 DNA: TGCGCCAGCAGCTTACTTGGCCCGGGGGGCCTGGTCCAAGAGACCCAGTACTTC

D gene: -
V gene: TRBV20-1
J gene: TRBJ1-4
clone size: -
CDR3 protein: CSAMDVSTNEKLFF
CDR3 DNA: TGCAGTGCAATGGACGTATCAACTAATGAAAAACTGTTTTTT

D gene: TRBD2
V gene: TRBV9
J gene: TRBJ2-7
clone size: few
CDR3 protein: CASSAGGGGDYEQYF
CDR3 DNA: TGTGCCAGCAGCGCTGGTGGCGGGGGGGACTACGAGCAGTACTTC

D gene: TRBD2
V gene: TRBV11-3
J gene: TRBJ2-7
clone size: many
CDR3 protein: CASSQGGLAGTYEQYF
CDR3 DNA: TGTGCCAGCAGCCAAGGAGGCCTAGCGGGGACCTACGAGCAGTACTTC

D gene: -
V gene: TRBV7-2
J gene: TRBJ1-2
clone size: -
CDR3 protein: CASSLVGQNYGYTF
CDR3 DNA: TGTGCCAGCAGCTTAGTCGGGCAGAACTATGGCTACACCTTC

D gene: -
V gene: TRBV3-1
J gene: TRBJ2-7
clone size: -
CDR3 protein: CASSQDIGPSSYEQYF
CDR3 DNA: TGTGCCAGCAGCCAAGATATTGGGCCCAGCTCCTACGAGCAGTACTTC

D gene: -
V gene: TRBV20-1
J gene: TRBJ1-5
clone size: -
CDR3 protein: CSASGARGNQPQHF
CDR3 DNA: TGCAGTGCGAGCGGGGCGCGTGGCAATCAGCCCCAGCATTTT

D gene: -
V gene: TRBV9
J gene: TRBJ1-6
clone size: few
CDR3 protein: CASSVTPDSPLHF
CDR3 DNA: TGTGCCAGCAGCGTAACACCTGACTCACCCCTCCACTTT

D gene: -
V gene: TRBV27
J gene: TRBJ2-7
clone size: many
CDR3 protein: CASSLRDTYEQYF
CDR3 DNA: TGTGCCAGCAGTCTCCGGGACACCTACGAGCAGTACTTC

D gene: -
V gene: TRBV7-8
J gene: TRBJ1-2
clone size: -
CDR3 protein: CASSLAIGGYTF
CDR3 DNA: TGTGCCAGCAGCTTAGCTATAGGTGGCTACACCTTC

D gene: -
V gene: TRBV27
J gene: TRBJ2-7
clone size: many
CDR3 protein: CASSPGQPFPPDEQYF
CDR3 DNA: TGTGCCAGCAGCCCGGGACAACCGTTTCCCCCAGACGAGCAGTACTTC

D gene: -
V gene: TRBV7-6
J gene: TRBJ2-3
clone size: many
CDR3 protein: CASSLTVRGPGGTDTQYF
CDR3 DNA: TGTGCCAGCAGCTTAACGGTCCGAGGTCCAGGCGGCACAGATACGCAGTATTTT

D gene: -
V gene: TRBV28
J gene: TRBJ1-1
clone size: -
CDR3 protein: CASSTQAPEAFF
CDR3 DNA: TGTGCCAGCAGTACACAGGCGCCTGAAGCTTTCTTT